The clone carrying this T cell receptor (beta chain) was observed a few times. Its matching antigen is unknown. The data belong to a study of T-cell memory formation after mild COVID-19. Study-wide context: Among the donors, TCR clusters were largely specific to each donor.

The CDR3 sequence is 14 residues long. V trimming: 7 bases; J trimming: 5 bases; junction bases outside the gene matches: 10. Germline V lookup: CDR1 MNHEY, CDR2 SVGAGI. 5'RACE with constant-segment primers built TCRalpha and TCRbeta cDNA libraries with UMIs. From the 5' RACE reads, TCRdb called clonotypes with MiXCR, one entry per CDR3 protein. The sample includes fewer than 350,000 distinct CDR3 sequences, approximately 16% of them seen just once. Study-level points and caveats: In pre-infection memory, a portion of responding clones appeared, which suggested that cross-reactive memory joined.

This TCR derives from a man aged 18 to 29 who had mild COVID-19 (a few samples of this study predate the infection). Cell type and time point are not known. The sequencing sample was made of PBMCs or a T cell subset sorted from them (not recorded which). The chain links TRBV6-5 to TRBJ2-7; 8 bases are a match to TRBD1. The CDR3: CASTPRTGQDEQYF. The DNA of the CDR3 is TGTGCCAGCACTCCTCGGACAGGGCAGGACGAGCAGTACTTC.